This is a list of T cell receptor beta chains from one sample in a study of esophageal squamous cell carcinoma under preoperative chemotherapy. A single record per CDR3 protein comes from TCRdb applying MiXCR to the PCR reads. Here the sample spans more than 10,000 distinct CDR3 sequences, around half being singletons. This sample was taken from a patient given preoperative chemotherapy. These TCRs come from a human donor with esophageal squamous cell carcinoma. The donor label of this sample is uncertain. CDR3s include the opening cysteine and the closing phenylalanine or tryptophan. D genes are given only for firm matches. Not every row has a clone size; where given, it reads once, few, many or a size class.

v_call: TRBV6-1
j_call: TRBJ2-2
clone_size: .
d_call: .
cdr3_nt: TGTGCCAGCATCACCCGCGGGCCTGTGAGCACAGATACGCTGTTTTTT
cdr3_aa: CASITRGPVSTDTLFF

v_call: TRBV6-1
j_call: TRBJ2-1
clone_size: many
d_call: .
cdr3_nt: TGTGCCAGCACTGTGGACGGACACAATGAGCAGTTCTTC
cdr3_aa: CASTVDGHNEQFF

v_call: TRBV12-5
j_call: TRBJ2-7
clone_size: .
d_call: .
cdr3_nt: TGTGCTAGTGGCCAGGGTGGGGCGGCCGAGCAGTACTTC
cdr3_aa: CASGQGGAAEQYF

v_call: TRBV11-2
j_call: TRBJ2-1
clone_size: once
d_call: .
cdr3_nt: TGTGCCAGCACCACAGGAGGACTCTCCACCAATGAGCAGTTCTTC
cdr3_aa: CASTTGGLSTNEQFF

v_call: TRBV12-3/TRBV12-4
j_call: TRBJ1-1
clone_size: .
d_call: .
cdr3_nt: TGTGCCAGCAGCCGGTCCGCCGGCACTGAAGCTTTCTTT
cdr3_aa: CASSRSAGTEAFF

v_call: TRBV19
j_call: TRBJ2-3
clone_size: .
d_call: .
cdr3_nt: TGTGCCAGTATCCGCGGGCCAATCGCGGGGAAGCAGTATTTT
cdr3_aa: CASIRGPIAGKQYF

v_call: TRBV12-3/TRBV12-4
j_call: TRBJ2-1
clone_size: many
d_call: .
cdr3_nt: TGTGCCAGCAGTTTTCGGGTTAGCCGGAGCTCCTACAATGAGCAGTTCTTC
cdr3_aa: CASSFRVSRSSYNEQFF

v_call: TRBV7-2
j_call: TRBJ2-3
clone_size: .
d_call: .
cdr3_nt: TGTGCCAGCAGCCCTCAGGGTTCCCACCCAGATACGCAGTATTTT
cdr3_aa: CASSPQGSHPDTQYF

v_call: TRBV6-1
j_call: TRBJ2-1
clone_size: .
d_call: TRBD2
cdr3_nt: TGTGCCAGCAGTGAACTAGCGGGAGAGGGGGCCAAAAACATTCAGTTCTTC
cdr3_aa: CASSELAGEGAKNIQFF

v_call: TRBV6-5
j_call: TRBJ2-1
clone_size: many
d_call: TRBD2
cdr3_nt: TGTGCCAGCAGTTACTCCCGGAGTAGCGGGAGAGGTAGGAATGAGCAGTTCTTC
cdr3_aa: CASSYSRSSGRGRNEQFF

v_call: TRBV6-1
j_call: TRBJ2-4
clone_size: .
d_call: .
cdr3_nt: TGTGCCGGGAGTGAAGCCGAAGACATTCAGTACTTC
cdr3_aa: CAGSEAEDIQYF

v_call: TRBV10-2
j_call: TRBJ2-4
clone_size: .
d_call: .
cdr3_nt: TGCGGCACCTGGGGGCGGTGGGCCAAAAACACGCAGTACTTC
cdr3_aa: CGTWGRWAKNTQYF

v_call: TRBV12-3/TRBV12-4
j_call: TRBJ2-1
clone_size: once
d_call: TRBD2
cdr3_nt: TGTGCCAGCAGTTTAGTAGCGGGGGGTAACAATGAGCAGTTCTTC
cdr3_aa: CASSLVAGGNNEQFF

v_call: TRBV6-1
j_call: TRBJ2-3
clone_size: once
d_call: .
cdr3_nt: TGTGCCAGCAGCCACGGGCCTGCGAACACAGGTAAGCTGTATTTT
cdr3_aa: CASSHGPANTGKLYF

v_call: TRBV6-1
j_call: TRBJ2-1
clone_size: few
d_call: .
cdr3_nt: TGTGCCAGCTCTGAGGGCCGATGGAATGAGCAGTTCTTC
cdr3_aa: CASSEGRWNEQFF

v_call: TRBV6-1
j_call: TRBJ2-1
clone_size: .
d_call: .
cdr3_nt: TGTGCCAGCCACGGGGGCCGGGGACCAGAGACCCAGTACTTT
cdr3_aa: CASHGGRGPETQYF

v_call: TRBV7-8
j_call: TRBJ1-5
clone_size: .
d_call: .
cdr3_nt: TGTGCCAGCAGCCCTGCAGGGTGGGGGGCGTATCAGCCCCAACATTTT
cdr3_aa: CASSPAGWGAYQPQHF

v_call: TRBV6-1
j_call: TRBJ2-4
clone_size: few
d_call: .
cdr3_nt: TGTGCCAGCAGTGAACTAGCTAATGGACCAGCAAAGTTCTTC
cdr3_aa: CASSELANGPAKFF

v_call: TRBV10-3
j_call: TRBJ2-3
clone_size: .
d_call: .
cdr3_nt: TGTGCCACCGAAGGGGGGGCCGAAGTGACGCAGTATTTT
cdr3_aa: CATEGGAEVTQYF

v_call: TRBV7-8
j_call: TRBJ1-1
clone_size: few
d_call: .
cdr3_nt: TGTGCCAGCAGCTTAGCGGAGTGGGGGGTCACTGAAGCTTTCTTT
cdr3_aa: CASSLAEWGVTEAFF

v_call: TRBV27
j_call: TRBJ2-5
clone_size: .
d_call: .
cdr3_nt: TGTGCCAGCAGTTACGTCTATCAAGAGACCCAGTACTTC
cdr3_aa: CASSYVYQETQYF

v_call: TRBV7-2
j_call: TRBJ2-2
clone_size: .
d_call: .
cdr3_nt: TGTGCCAGCTCAGTGGGCACCGGGGAGCTGTTTTTT
cdr3_aa: CASSVGTGELFF

v_call: TRBV6-1
j_call: TRBJ1-1
clone_size: few
d_call: .
cdr3_nt: TGTGCCAGCAGTGGCTTTAGGTTGGGGTCGGCTTTCTTT
cdr3_aa: CASSGFRLGSAFF

v_call: TRBV6-1
j_call: TRBJ1-6
clone_size: .
d_call: TRBD1
cdr3_nt: TGTGCCAGCACCACTGTGGGACAGCGATATAATTCACCCCTCCACTTT
cdr3_aa: CASTTVGQRYNSPLHF

v_call: TRBV5-1
j_call: TRBJ2-1
clone_size: once
d_call: TRBD2
cdr3_nt: TGCGCCAGCAGCTTGCTGTCTAGCGGGAGAGTCTCCAATGAGCAGTTCTTC
cdr3_aa: CASSLLSSGRVSNEQFF

v_call: TRBV7-6
j_call: TRBJ2-1
clone_size: many
d_call: TRBD2
cdr3_nt: TGTGCCAGCAGCAATGAAGCGACTAGCGGCTACGAGCAGTTCTTC
cdr3_aa: CASSNEATSGYEQFF

v_call: TRBV6-5
j_call: TRBJ2-3
clone_size: .
d_call: .
cdr3_nt: TGTGCCAGGAGTTACACGAGAGATACGCAGTATTTT
cdr3_aa: CARSYTRDTQYF

v_call: TRBV6-1
j_call: TRBJ2-3
clone_size: .
d_call: TRBD2
cdr3_nt: TGTGCCAGCTACAAAACCCCCGGGACTAGCGGGGCCGGGGAGCAGTATTTT
cdr3_aa: CASYKTPGTSGAGEQYF

v_call: TRBV7-2
j_call: TRBJ2-5
clone_size: .
d_call: .
cdr3_nt: TGTGCCAGCAGATGGGAGGAGACCCAGTACTTC
cdr3_aa: CASRWEETQYF

v_call: TRBV6-5
j_call: TRBJ2-7
clone_size: once
d_call: .
cdr3_nt: TGTGCCAGCGGTCACCAGGCGGTAAGCACAGATACGCAGTACTTC
cdr3_aa: CASGHQAVSTDTQYF

v_call: TRBV6-1
j_call: TRBJ1-2
clone_size: once
d_call: .
cdr3_nt: TGTGCCAGCACCGAACGGGGGGCAAGCTATGGCTACACCTTC
cdr3_aa: CASTERGASYGYTF

v_call: TRBV6-4
j_call: TRBJ2-4
clone_size: .
d_call: .
cdr3_nt: TGTGCCAGCCGTGACTCGGGGCTGTGCTACACAGATACGCAGTATTTC
cdr3_aa: CASRDSGLCYTDTQYF

v_call: TRBV12-3/TRBV12-4
j_call: TRBJ2-3
clone_size: many
d_call: TRBD1
cdr3_nt: TGTGCCAGCAGTTTGGGACAGCGCACAGATACGCAGTATTTT
cdr3_aa: CASSLGQRTDTQYF

v_call: TRBV6-1
j_call: TRBJ2-7
clone_size: .
d_call: TRBD2
cdr3_nt: TGTGCCAGCAGTGAATCGGGGGGAAGATACAAAGACACGCAGTACTTC
cdr3_aa: CASSESGGRYKDTQYF

v_call: TRBV6-5
j_call: TRBJ2-6
clone_size: .
d_call: .
cdr3_nt: TGTGCCAGCAGTTATTCTAGCAGGGGCTCTGGGGCCAACGTCCTGACTTTC
cdr3_aa: CASSYSSRGSGANVLTF

v_call: TRBV7-2
j_call: TRBJ2-7
clone_size: .
d_call: .
cdr3_nt: TGTGCCAGCAGCTCGACAGGGTGGGAGCGGGCCGAGCAGTACTTC
cdr3_aa: CASSSTGWERAEQYF

v_call: TRBV12-3/TRBV12-4
j_call: TRBJ2-5
clone_size: .
d_call: TRBD2
cdr3_nt: TGTGCCAGCAGCTCCTCCGGGGGGGAGACCCAGTACTTC
cdr3_aa: CASSSSGGETQYF

v_call: TRBV6-5
j_call: TRBJ2-3
clone_size: medium-sized
d_call: .
cdr3_nt: TGTGCCAGCAGTTACTCGGTCGCCAGTAGTTGGTCTCGCGGGAACACAGATACGCAGTATTTT
cdr3_aa: CASSYSVASSWSRGNTDTQYF

v_call: TRBV10-2
j_call: TRBJ2-3
clone_size: .
d_call: .
cdr3_nt: TGCGCGGGGAGTGGGGCTGAAGAGGAAGAGACGCAGTATTTC
cdr3_aa: CAGSGAEEEETQYF

v_call: TRBV27
j_call: TRBJ2-7
clone_size: .
d_call: TRBD2
cdr3_nt: TGTGCCAGCAGTGGACTAGCGGGAGCCGCCGAGCAGTACTTC
cdr3_aa: CASSGLAGAAEQYF

v_call: TRBV7-2
j_call: TRBJ2-3
clone_size: once
d_call: .
cdr3_nt: TGTGCCAGCAGCTCGGGTAGCGGAGCCACAGACATGCAGTATTTT
cdr3_aa: CASSSGSGATDMQYF

v_call: TRBV6-1
j_call: TRBJ2-3
clone_size: .
d_call: .
cdr3_nt: TGTGCCGGGGGTGAAGGGGGGAGTGACCCAGATACGCAGTATTTT
cdr3_aa: CAGGEGGSDPDTQYF

v_call: TRBV6-1
j_call: TRBJ2-1
clone_size: many
d_call: .
cdr3_nt: TGTGCCAGCAAACGGGGAAGGAGCTCCTACAATGAGCAGTTCTTC
cdr3_aa: CASKRGRSSYNEQFF

v_call: TRBV6-1
j_call: TRBJ2-3
clone_size: .
d_call: .
cdr3_nt: TGTGCCAGCGGGGGATTTGGGGGAAGCTACAAAGATACCCAGTATTTC
cdr3_aa: CASGGFGGSYKDTQYF

v_call: TRBV6-1
j_call: TRBJ2-1
clone_size: .
d_call: TRBD2
cdr3_nt: TGTGCCAGCAGACTTCTAGCGGGAGCGTACGATGCGCAGTTCTTC
cdr3_aa: CASRLLAGAYDAQFF

v_call: TRBV6-5
j_call: TRBJ1-1
clone_size: few
d_call: .
cdr3_nt: TGTGCCAGCAGTTATGTGCATATGAACACTGAAGCTTTCTTT
cdr3_aa: CASSYVHMNTEAFF

v_call: TRBV6-1
j_call: TRBJ2-1
clone_size: once
d_call: TRBD2
cdr3_nt: TGTGCCAGCAGGCCTAGCGGGAGAGGCAGCAATAAGCAGTTCTTC
cdr3_aa: CASRPSGRGSNKQFF

v_call: TRBV5-6
j_call: TRBJ2-1
clone_size: once
d_call: TRBD2
cdr3_nt: TGTGCCAGCACTAGCGGGAGTGTCTACAATGAGCAGTTCTTC
cdr3_aa: CASTSGSVYNEQFF

v_call: TRBV10-3
j_call: TRBJ2-3
clone_size: .
d_call: TRBD2
cdr3_nt: TGTGCCATCAGGGAGGGAGGGGCGGGTGCCCCAGAGACGCAGTATTTT
cdr3_aa: CAIREGGAGAPETQYF

v_call: TRBV6-1
j_call: TRBJ2-3
clone_size: .
d_call: .
cdr3_nt: TGTGCGGGCAGTGGGGCGAGTGAGGAAGAGACGCAGTATTTT
cdr3_aa: CAGSGASEEETQYF

v_call: TRBV11-2
j_call: TRBJ2-5
clone_size: many
d_call: .
cdr3_nt: TGTGCCAGCAGCTTAGATGGAGGGCTGTTGGTAGCCGAGACCCAGTACTTC
cdr3_aa: CASSLDGGLLVAETQYF